The next 32 T cell receptor beta chains were all read from a single sample in a study of OX40 agonist ivuxolimab in advanced cancers. Using immunoSEQ multiplex PCR, the repertoire was profiled, and TCRdb retains in-frame clones only, with some absent. The sample shows about 79,000 clones, approximately 85% of them seen only once. The sequencing here drew on CD4+ or CD8+ T cells sorted from blood, taken in a trial of the OX40 agonist ivuxolimab. The receptors stem from an adult with an advanced solid tumor such as melanoma, head and neck, liver or kidney cancer.

This chain uses TRBV7-9 with TRBJ2-7; unclear D gene. V was cut by 4 bases and J by 3 bases, with 10 bases left in between. The CDR3 sequence is 13 residues long. Germline CDR1 SEHNR, CDR2 FQNEAQ (reference sequence). The CDR3 loop is CASSSGRIYEQYF. The CDR3 DNA reads as TGTGCCAGCAGCTCCGGACGGATCTACGAGCAGTACTTC.

The gene calls are TRBV5-4 and TRBJ1-1; 10 bases align to TRBD1. CDR1 and CDR2 from the germline V gene are SGHNT and YYREEE (reference sequence). This CDR3 has 15 amino acids. J lost 5 bases, V lost 3 bases, and 7 bases had no gene match. The CDR3 coding sequence is TGTGCCAGCAGCTCCCCTGGGACAGGGGTTACTGAAGCTTTCTTT. It is translated as CASSSPGTGVTEAFF.

The V gene is TRBV7-9, the J gene TRBJ2-4; the D gene is possibly TRBD1 (6 bases). The V end was cut by 5 bases, the J end by 10 bases, with 18 bases between. Germline assignment: CDR1 SEHNR and CDR2 FQNEAQ (reference sequence). This CDR3 is 14 amino acids long. The CDR3 nucleotides read TGTGCCAGCAGCCGAGGAGGTGGACAGCCAATTCAGTACTTC. Residues: CASSRGGGQPIQYF.

For the CDR3, the DNA is TGTGCCAGTAAGCGAGGGGGGACAGGGACATACAATGAGCAGTTCTTC. This translates into CASKRGGTGTYNEQFF. J is TRBJ2-1 and V is TRBV19; 9 nucleotides match TRBD1. V gave up 7 bases and J gave up 4 bases; unmatched junction bases: 11. This CDR3 contains 16 residues. Germline assignment: CDR1 LNHDA and CDR2 SQIVND (reference sequence).

The V and J genes are TRBV6-1 and TRBJ2-7, with no clear D. This CDR3 region has 12 residues. In germline, CDR1 is MNHNS, CDR2 SASEGT. V dropped 3 bases and J dropped 4 bases, with 7 bases sitting between them. The CDR3 DNA reads TGTGCCAGCAGTGATGATGCGTACGAGCAGTACTTC. Protein product: CASSDDAYEQYF.

The J gene is TRBJ2-7, the V gene TRBV28; the D is unclear. This CDR3 has 18 residues. Trimming left V 6 bases short and J 0 bases short, with 24 bases between. Germline lookup yields CDR1 MDHEN and CDR2 SYDVKM. CDR3 coding DNA: TGTGCCAGCAGCCCCTATGGGGTTAGGGTCAGAAGCTCCTACGAGCAGTACTTC. Translation gives CASSPYGVRVRSSYEQYF.

The chain uses TRBV6-5 and TRBJ2-5, with D perhaps matching TRBD2 (5 bases). The CDR3 has 12 residues. V gave up 2 bases and J gave up 7 bases, with 8 bases separating them. Per the germline V gene, CDR1 is MNHEY and CDR2 is SVGAGI. DNA for the CDR3: TGTGCCAGCAGTTACCAGAGCGGGACCCAGTACTTC. Translation gives CASSYQSGTQYF.

The V call is TRBV28, the J call TRBJ2-2; 14 nucleotides match TRBD2. V lost 5 bases, J lost 3 bases, and 5 bases stayed unmatched. CDR1 MDHEN and CDR2 SYDVKM come from the germline V gene. The CDR3 covers 17 residues. CDR3: CASSPGTSGSYTGELFF. DNA for the CDR3: TGTGCCAGCAGTCCAGGGACTAGCGGGAGTTACACCGGGGAGCTGTTTTTT.

The V call is TRBV6-6, the J call TRBJ1-2; D perhaps matches TRBD1 (6 bases). This CDR3 has 14 residues. Germline CDR1 reads MNHNY; CDR2 reads SVGAGI (reference sequence). Trimming removed 5 bases from V and 4 bases from J, with 14 bases in between. CDR3 region: CASSPTGGGYGYTF. The CDR3 DNA is TGTGCCAGCAGTCCTACGGGAGGGGGCTATGGCTACACCTTC.

CDR3: CASSRAQSSGNTIYF. In DNA form, the CDR3 reads TGCGCCAGCAGCCGCGCCCAGAGCTCTGGAAACACCATATATTTT. The V and J genes are TRBV5-1 and TRBJ1-3; no clear D. This CDR3 has 15 residues. Germline lookup yields CDR1 SGHRS and CDR2 YFSETQ. V lost 4 bases, J lost 0 bases, and 11 bases lay in between.

The rearrangement uses TRBV6-5 and TRBJ2-1, with a tentative D call TRBD2 (5 bases). CDR3 size: 13 residues. Germline V lookup: CDR1 MNHEY, CDR2 SVGAGI. V lost 8 bases, J lost 3 bases, and 11 bases lay in between. As DNA, the CDR3 is TGTGCCAGCCGGGGTTCGGGCTACAATGAGCAGTTCTTC. This encodes CASRGSGYNEQFF.

V usage is TRBV5-4 and J usage is TRBJ2-5, with 13 bases aligning to TRBD2. The germline V gene encodes CDR1 SGHNT and CDR2 YYREEE (reference sequence). V shed 2 bases, J shed 3 bases, and the junction held 1 base outside the gene matches. The CDR3 has 15 residues. CDR3 region: CASSFGLAGEETQYF. The CDR3 DNA reads as TGTGCCAGCAGCTTCGGACTAGCGGGAGAAGAGACCCAGTACTTC.

This chain links TRBV5-4 with TRBJ2-1; 9 bases map to TRBD1. The CDR3 is 15 residues long. Germline CDR1 is SGHNT and CDR2 is YYREEE (reference sequence). V was clipped by 2 bases and J by 7 bases; unmatched bases: 7. CDR3 nucleotide sequence: TGTGCCAGCAGCTTCCCCGGGACAGGGAGGAATGAGCAGTTCTTC. It is translated as CASSFPGTGRNEQFF.

This chain uses TRBV11-2 with TRBJ1-1; no clear D. CDR3 length: 12 residues. The V gene lost 4 bases and the J gene lost 10 bases, with 13 bases spanning the gap. CDR1 and CDR2 (germline): SGHAT, FQNNGV. In nucleotides, the CDR3 is TGTGCCAGCAGCTCCCACCGCCTTCGAGCTTTCTTT. It encodes CASSSHRLRAFF.

The chain has TRBV4-1 and TRBJ2-7, with D possibly called TRBD1 or TRBD2 (5 bases each). V dropped 4 bases and J dropped 7 bases, with 17 bases sitting between them. CDR1 and CDR2 from the germline V gene are MGHRA and YSYEKL. The CDR3 spans 14 residues. CDR3 sequence reads: CASSPSQGVGEQYF. The DNA of the CDR3 is TGCGCCAGCAGCCCAAGCCAGGGAGTAGGAGAGCAGTACTTC.

This clone appeared a few times. At the DNA level, this CDR3 is encoded by other sequences in the same sample as well. The chain employs TRBV28 and TRBJ2-7, with D possibly matching TRBD2 (6 bases). The germline V and J ends were trimmed by 2 bases and 2 bases, with 7 bases remaining between them. This CDR3 contains 13 residues. Looked up from germline, CDR1 is MDHEN and CDR2 is SYDVKM. CDR3 bases: TGTGCCAGCAGTTTAGGGGGGACCTACGAGCAGTACTTC. Translation gives CASSLGGTYEQYF.

The chain's CDR3 is CASSLGTTFEETQYF. Here the CDR3 DNA reads TGTGCCAGCAGCCTGGGGACTACCTTCGAAGAGACCCAGTACTTC. The chain employs TRBV9 and TRBJ2-5; TRBD2 agrees at 7 bases. Germline V CDR1 and CDR2: SGDLS, YYNGEE. Trimming cost V 4 bases and J 3 bases; bases outside gene matches: 9. The CDR3 has 15 residues.

This clone has just one count. Other DNA sequences of this sample code for an identical CDR3. This sequence joins TRBV5-1 and TRBJ2-3; D is uncertain. There are 12 residues in the CDR3. Trimming shortened V by 0 bases and J by 6 bases, and 5 bases separated the two germline ends. The germline V gene has CDR1 SGHRS and CDR2 YFSETQ. The CDR3 protein is CASSLVGDTQYF. As DNA, the CDR3 is TGCGCCAGCAGCTTGGTTGGCGATACGCAGTATTTT.

The CDR3 DNA sequence: TGCGCCAGCAGCCATCCAGACAGGATTAATGAAAAACTGTTTTTT. It yields the protein CASSHPDRINEKLFF. The chain joins TRBV4-1 to TRBJ1-4, with TRBD1 as a possible D gene (6 bases). With 3 bases removed from V and 4 bases from J, the gap between germline ends came to 12 bases. CDR1 and CDR2 from the germline V gene are MGHRA and YSYEKL. The CDR3 runs 15 residues.

The chain carries TRBV6-5 and TRBJ2-2; D is unclear. The CDR3 has 16 residues. V lost 0 bases to trimming and J lost 7 bases, with 15 bases between them. Per the germline V gene, CDR1 is MNHEY and CDR2 is SVGAGI. The CDR3 DNA reads TGTGCCAGCAGTTACTCGATCGTAACGGGCATCGGGGAGCTGTTTTTT. It specifies CASSYSIVTGIGELFF.

The rearrangement links TRBV11-3 to TRBJ2-5; D tentatively reads TRBD1 or TRBD2 (5 bases each). Per germline, CDR1 SGHNT and CDR2 YENEEA. This CDR3 is built from 14 residues. Trimming took 4 bases from V and 4 from J, leaving 13 bases between them. The CDR3 DNA reads as TGTGCCAGCAGCTCTACCGGGACGAGAGAGACCCAGTACTTC. It translates to CASSSTGTRETQYF. Full variable domain (remainder filled in from reference TRBV11-3 and TRBJ2-5): EAGVVQSPRYKIIEKKQPVAFWCNPISGHNTLYWYLQNLGQGPELLIRYENEEAVDDSQLPKDRFSAERLKGVDSTLKIQPAELGDSAVYLCASSSTGTRETQYFGPGTRLLVL.

A single count supports this clone. The CDR3, as DNA: TGTGCCAGCAGTTTCAGGGTCTTCTCTGAAGCTTTCTTT. Residues: CASSFRVFSEAFF. The chain employs TRBV28 and TRBJ1-1; D might be TRBD1 (5 bases). Germline CDR1 reads MDHEN; CDR2 reads SYDVKM. The CDR3 totals 13 residues. V was clipped by 3 bases and J by 6 bases, with 11 bases between them.

This chain uses TRBV30 with TRBJ2-2; D may be TRBD1 (5 bases). The CDR3 length is 13 residues. From germline, CDR1 is GTSNPN and CDR2 SVGIG (reference sequence). V was shortened by 4 bases and J by 4 bases, with 10 bases between the two germline ends. The CDR3 sequence is CAWTRQLTGELFF. Written as DNA, the CDR3 is TGTGCCTGGACTAGACAGCTCACCGGGGAGCTGTTTTTT. Looking up the rest from reference TRBV30 and TRBJ2-2 gives the full variable domain: SQTIHQWPATLVQPVGSPLSLECTVEGTSNPNLYWYRQAAGRGLQLLFYSVGIGQISSEVPQNLSASRPQDRQFILSSKKLLLSDSGFYLCAWTRQLTGELFFGEGSRLTVL.

The chain is built from TRBV27 and TRBJ1-2; D is perhaps TRBD1 (5 bases). The CDR3 runs to 14 residues. The germline V and J ends were trimmed by 8 bases and 2 bases, with 15 bases remaining between them. Germline-derived CDR1 and CDR2 are MNHEY and SMNVEV (reference sequence). The CDR3 loop is CASRPGTSNYGYTF. Written as DNA, the CDR3 is TGTGCCAGCCGCCCCGGGACTTCAAACTATGGCTACACCTTC.

J is TRBJ2-3 and V is TRBV10-3; maybe TRBD2 (6 bases). There are 13 residues in the CDR3. The V and J ends lost 2 bases and 8 bases respectively, with 11 bases between them. Germline-derived CDR1 and CDR2 are ENHRY and SYGVKD. Here the CDR3 reads CAISETGGGTQYF. For the CDR3, the DNA is TGTGCCATCAGTGAGACTGGGGGAGGTACGCAGTATTTT.

The chain recombines TRBV7-6 with TRBJ2-2, with D hard to call. The V end lost 5 bases, the J end lost 4 bases, and 5 bases lay between the germline ends. Per germline, CDR1 SGHVS and CDR2 FNYEAQ. This CDR3 has 12 amino acids. DNA for the CDR3: TGTGCCAGCAGCCTATTCACCGGGGAGCTGTTTTTT. Protein product: CASSLFTGELFF.

This chain connects TRBV2 to TRBJ1-2; no reliable D call. This CDR3 is 14 amino acids long. Trimming shortened V by 3 bases and J by 3 bases, and 11 bases separated the two germline ends. From germline, CDR1 is SNHLY and CDR2 FYNNEI. The CDR3 DNA follows: TGTGCCAGCAGTGACGGTCTCAGCCACTATGGCTACACCTTC. It specifies CASSDGLSHYGYTF.

The chain couples TRBV2 to TRBJ2-7; TRBD1 aligns across 7 bases. Germline CDR1 is SNHLY and CDR2 is FYNNEI. V lost 7 bases to trimming and J lost 3 bases; unmatched junction nucleotides: 6. The CDR3 runs 13 residues. Here the CDR3 reads CASNRDSLYEQYF. The DNA for the CDR3 is TGTGCCAGCAATCGGGACAGCCTCTACGAGCAGTACTTC.

This chain joins TRBV6-5 and TRBJ2-7, with a possible D match to TRBD1 (6 bases). Germline lookup yields CDR1 MNHEY and CDR2 SVGAGI. This CDR3 region has 14 residues. Trimming removed 7 bases at V and 2 bases at J, with 15 bases between. The CDR3 is CASTTAAGAYEQYF. As DNA, the CDR3 is TGTGCCAGCACCACCGCGGCAGGGGCCTACGAGCAGTACTTC.

The chain couples TRBV11-3 to TRBJ2-3, with a tentative D call TRBD1 (5 bases). CDR3 length: 16 amino acids. Germline CDR1 SGHNT, CDR2 YENEEA. V lost 0 bases, J lost 3 bases, and 13 bases lay in between. The CDR3 nucleotides are TGTGCCAGCAGCTTAGAGATGGGGCGTTTGACAGATACGCAGTATTTT. It specifies CASSLEMGRLTDTQYF.

The CDR3, as DNA: TGTGCCAGTAGTCGTGCCGGGACAGGGCTCCTTTTCTATGGCTACACCTTC. Translating gives CASSRAGTGLLFYGYTF. The genes are TRBV19 and TRBJ1-2; 9 positions match TRBD1. With 5 bases clipped from V and 4 bases from J, the junction kept 14 bases outside the gene matches. Germline values: CDR1 LNHDA, CDR2 SQIVND (reference sequence). This CDR3 spans 17 amino acids.

V usage is TRBV5-1 and J usage is TRBJ2-2; D remains unclear. Germline CDR1 reads SGHRS; CDR2 reads YFSETQ. The CDR3 is 13 amino acids. The V and J ends lost 4 bases and 0 bases respectively, with 4 bases between them. CDR3 sequence (DNA): TGCGCCAGCAGCAGTACGAACACCGGGGAGCTGTTTTTT. Its protein is CASSSTNTGELFF.